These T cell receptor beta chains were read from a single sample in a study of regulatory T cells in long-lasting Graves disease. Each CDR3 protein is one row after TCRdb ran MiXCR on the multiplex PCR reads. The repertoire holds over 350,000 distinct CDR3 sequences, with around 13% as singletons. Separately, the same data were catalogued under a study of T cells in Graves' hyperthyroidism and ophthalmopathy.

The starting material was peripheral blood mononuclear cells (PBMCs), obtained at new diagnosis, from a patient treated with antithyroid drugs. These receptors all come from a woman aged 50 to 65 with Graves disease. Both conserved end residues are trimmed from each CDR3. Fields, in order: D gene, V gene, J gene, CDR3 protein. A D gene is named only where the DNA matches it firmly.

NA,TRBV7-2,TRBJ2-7,ASSLERFAGAPSYEQY
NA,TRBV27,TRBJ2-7,ASSRTEISSEQY
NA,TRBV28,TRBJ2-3,ASEDSSTDTQY
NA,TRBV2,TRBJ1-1,ASNSLRRIEAF
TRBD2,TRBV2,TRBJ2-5,ASSLGTSGHSETQY
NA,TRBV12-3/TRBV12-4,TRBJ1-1,ASSYPRPGVNTEAF
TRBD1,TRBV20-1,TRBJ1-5,SASAFDRGGSNQPQH
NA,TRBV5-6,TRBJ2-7,ASSDVGSSYEQY
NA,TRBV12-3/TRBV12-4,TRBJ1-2,ASSFSTVLWGYT
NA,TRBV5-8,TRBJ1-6,ASRTQGRNSPLH
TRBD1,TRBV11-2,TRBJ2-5,ASSLGDRDRVETQC
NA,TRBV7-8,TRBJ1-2,ASSLGRDGYT
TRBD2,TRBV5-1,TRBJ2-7,ASSTWTSGSYEQY
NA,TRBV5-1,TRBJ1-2,ASSLVTGSNYGYT
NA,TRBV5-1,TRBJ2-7,ASRLTGQRDDEQY
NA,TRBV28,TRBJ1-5,ASNPEEINQPQH
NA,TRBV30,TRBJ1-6,AWSVNSPLH
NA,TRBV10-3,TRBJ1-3,ATRGSGHSGNTIY
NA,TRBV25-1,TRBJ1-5,ASSDSAGAYSNQPQH
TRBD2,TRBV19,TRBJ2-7,ASSIRGSSAEQY
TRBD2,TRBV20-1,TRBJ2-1,SARPGLAASARNEQF
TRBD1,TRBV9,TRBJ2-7,ASSHRTGSYEQY
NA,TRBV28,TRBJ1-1,ASSSRPTANTEAF
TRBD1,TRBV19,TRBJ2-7,ASSMGTGSSYEQY
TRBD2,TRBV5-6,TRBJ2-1,ASSPGPFLAGDSYNEQF
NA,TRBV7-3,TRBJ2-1,ASSLWAKVDEQF
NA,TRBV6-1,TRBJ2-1,ASSGSQGRSGYNEQF